The sequence of this T cell receptor beta chain was determined in a study of cytomegalovirus exposure and HLA in healthy donors. PCR amplification relied on 60 Vbeta primers (plus 13 Jbeta primers). Sequencing used immunoSEQ multiplex PCR; TCRdb keeps in-frame clones, though not all of them. The sample lists roughly 130,000 clones, 70% to 90% occurring once. Germline assignment: CDR1 SNHLY and CDR2 FYNNEI. The ends lost 8 bases at V and 2 bases at J; junction bases unmatched: 5. The CDR3 contains 13 residues. Specimen: PBMCs. The TCR originated in a boy aged 5-17 years in good health and CMV-seronegative. The chain carries TRBV2 and TRBJ2-5, with 7 bases matching TRBD1. The CDR3, as DNA: TGTGCCAGCGGGGACAGTAGGCAAGAGACCCAGTACTTC. It encodes CASGDSRQETQYF.